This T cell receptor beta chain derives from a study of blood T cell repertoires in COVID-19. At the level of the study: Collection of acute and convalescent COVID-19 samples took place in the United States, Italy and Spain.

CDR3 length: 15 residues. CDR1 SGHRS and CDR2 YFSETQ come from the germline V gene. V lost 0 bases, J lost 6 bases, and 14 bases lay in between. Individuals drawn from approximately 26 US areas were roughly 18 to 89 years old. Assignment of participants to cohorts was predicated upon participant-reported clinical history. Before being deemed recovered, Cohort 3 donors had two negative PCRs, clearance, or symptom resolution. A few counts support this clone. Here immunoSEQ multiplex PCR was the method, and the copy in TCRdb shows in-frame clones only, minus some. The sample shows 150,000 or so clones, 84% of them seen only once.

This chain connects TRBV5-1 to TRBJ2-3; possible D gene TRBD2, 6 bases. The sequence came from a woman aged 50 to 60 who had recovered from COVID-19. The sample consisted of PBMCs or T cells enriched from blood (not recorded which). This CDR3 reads CASSLAGVVSDTQYF. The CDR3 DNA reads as TGCGCCAGCAGCTTGGCGGGAGTAGTTTCGGATACGCAGTATTTT.